This T cell receptor beta chain was sequenced for a study of blood T cell repertoires in COVID-19. Germline V CDR1 and CDR2: MGHDK, SYGVNS. V was trimmed by 2 bases and J by 6 bases, leaving 14 bases between them. The CDR3 has 14 residues. TCRdb keeps only in-frame clones here, not all; method: immunoSEQ multiplex PCR. The sample records under 200,000 clones, around 80% being singletons. The receptor's source is a man aged 60-69 years with acute or convalescent COVID-19. The rearrangement uses TRBV25-1 and TRBJ2-7; D gene unclear. Sequenced input: peripheral blood. This chain's CDR3 is CASSELGSPGEQYF. The CDR3 DNA follows: TGTGCCAGCAGTGAACTCGGGTCGCCGGGCGAGCAGTACTTC.